Below, 8 T cell receptor beta chains from the same sample are listed, as sequenced in a study of cytotoxic CD8 clonotypes in ibrutinib-treated CLL. Profiled with immunoSEQ multiplex PCR; TCRdb holds only in-frame clones, not every one. This sample has about 60,000 clones, with roughly 50% found just once. The sample was PBMCs, taken after 24 months of ibrutinib treatment. The source of these receptors is a human donor with chronic lymphocytic leukemia.

The CDR3 DNA reads TGTGCCAGCAGCTTCGACGCTGGACAGCCCCAGCATTTT. This translates into CASSFDAGQPQHF. The rearrangement joins TRBV7-6 to TRBJ1-5, with D hard to call. The V end lost 3 bases, the J end lost 7 bases, and 10 bases lay between the germline ends. CDR1 SGHVS and CDR2 FNYEAQ come from the germline V gene. There are 13 residues in the CDR3.

CDR3 coding DNA: TGTGCCAGCTCAACTGGATACGGGCAATCTGTTGAAGCTTTCTTT. Amino acids: CASSTGYGQSVEAFF. The chain uses TRBV18 and TRBJ1-1; no firm D call. Trimming left V 5 bases short and J 7 bases short, with 20 bases between. This CDR3 has 15 residues. Germline-derived CDR1 and CDR2 are KGHSH and LQKENI.

This sequence joins TRBV6-5 and TRBJ2-6; maybe TRBD1 (6 bases). This CDR3 is built from 15 residues. Trimming removed 6 bases at V and 3 bases at J, with 12 bases between. Germline V gene sequence: CDR1 MNHEY, CDR2 SVGAGI. The CDR3 DNA sequence: TGTGCCAGCAGGTCAGGGGCGCTTGGGGCCAACGTCCTGACTTTC. Translation gives CASRSGALGANVLTF.

V usage is TRBV11-2 and J usage is TRBJ1-1; D perhaps matches TRBD1 (6 bases). Germline-derived CDR1 and CDR2 are SGHAT and FQNNGV. There are 16 residues in the CDR3. Trimming pared 5 bases from V and 4 bases from J, leaving 20 bases between. The CDR3 protein is CASSTNQGHWLTEAFF. In nucleotides, the CDR3 is TGTGCCAGCAGCACCAACCAGGGACATTGGCTCACTGAAGCTTTCTTT.

This clone was seen more than once but under ten times. This chain links TRBV5-1 with TRBJ2-3; 11 nucleotides agree with TRBD2. V dropped 6 bases and J dropped 4; count of bases not matched to a gene: 10. CDR1 is SGHRS and CDR2 is YFSETQ in the germline V gene. The CDR3 is made up of 16 amino acids. As DNA, the CDR3 is TGCGCCAGCACGCGTTCTACTAGCGGGGGCGCAGATACGCAGTATTTT. The encoded protein is CASTRSTSGGADTQYF.

V is TRBV6-4 and J is TRBJ1-2; D is perhaps TRBD1 (6 bases). Germline loops: CDR1 MRHNA, CDR2 SNTAGT. Trimming took 5 bases from V and 6 from J, leaving 10 bases between them. This CDR3 contains 12 residues. The CDR3 DNA follows: TGTGCCAGCAGTACCCAGGGGAATGGCTACACCTTC. This encodes CASSTQGNGYTF.

This chain joins TRBV5-1 and TRBJ2-1, with D possibly called TRBD1 or TRBD2 (5 bases each). Germline CDR1 reads SGHRS; CDR2 reads YFSETQ. Trimming removed 0 bases from V and 3 bases from J, with 10 bases in between. The CDR3 runs to 15 residues. CDR3: CASSLVRDLYNEQFF. DNA of the CDR3: TGCGCCAGCAGCTTGGTACGGGACCTCTACAATGAGCAGTTCTTC.

This clone was detected a few times. The V call is TRBV2, the J call TRBJ2-1; D possibly corresponds to TRBD2 (6 bases). Trimming removed 3 bases at V and 6 bases at J, with 18 bases between. Germline V lookup: CDR1 SNHLY, CDR2 FYNNEI. The length of the CDR3 is 16 residues. The CDR3 spells CASSEDGTPIGNEQFF. The CDR3 nucleotides are TGTGCCAGCAGTGAGGATGGGACTCCCATTGGCAATGAGCAGTTCTTC.